The present TCR beta chain was sequenced within a study of cytomegalovirus exposure and HLA in healthy donors. This clone showed up just a few times. Generated by immunoSEQ multiplex PCR, the TCRdb table keeps only in-frame clones and is missing some. Here the sample spans approximately 59,000 clones, 90% to 95% being singletons. Germline V gene lookup returns CDR1 SGHAT and CDR2 FQNNGV. The J segment lost 10 bases and the V segment lost 0 bases, leaving 9 bases of the junction unmatched. The CDR3 contains 17 residues. The chain links TRBV11-2 to TRBJ2-1, with 13 bases fitting TRBD2. Sequencing was done on a sample of PBMCs. This receptor was obtained from a woman younger than 35 in good health and CMV-seropositive. The CDR3 loop is CASSLDRGLAGLGEQFF. In DNA form, the CDR3 reads TGTGCCAGCAGCTTAGATCGGGGACTAGCGGGGCTGGGGGAGCAGTTCTTC.